The rows below give T cell receptor beta chains drawn from one sample of a study of T-cell reconstitution after alpha-beta-depleted transplantation in children. TCRdb re-analysed the PCR reads in MiXCR, keeping a single row per CDR3 protein. The sample consists of hundreds of thousands of distinct CDR3 sequences, about an eighth of them appearing once. Here the sequenced sample was PBMCs, mostly from graft donor cells, taken 360 days after TCRalphabeta/CD19-depleted stem cell transplant. These receptors were taken from a male patient between 5 and 17 years old who had a stem cell transplant for acute myeloid leukemia, so the T cells may come from the graft donor. Each CDR3 is given without its conserved first and last residue. The order of the fields is clone size, J gene, V gene, D gene, CDR3 protein. D genes are given only for firm matches. Size is omitted from some rows. Given values are once, few, many or a class for expanded clones.

>few|TRBJ1-2|TRBV5-6|NA
ASSLGQLTGGYT
>few|TRBJ2-1|TRBV19|TRBD2
ASSNGPPAGDWNEQF
>once|TRBJ2-7|TRBV20-1|TRBD1
SARDLRQGIFYERY
>NA|TRBJ2-1|TRBV12-3/TRBV12-4|NA
ASSLGAWGNEQF
>many|TRBJ2-1|TRBV12-3/TRBV12-4|NA
ASRYDGGNEQF
>many|TRBJ2-1|TRBV2|NA
ASRDRGGRGNEQF
>NA|TRBJ1-1|TRBV6-2/TRBV6-3|NA
ASRLLDSINEAF
>NA|TRBJ2-1|TRBV9|NA
ASSVVPNEQF
>NA|TRBJ2-2|TRBV15|TRBD2
ATSSWGLAGPQNTGELF
>NA|TRBJ2-1|TRBV9|TRBD2
ASSTRLAGAGNEQF
>NA|TRBJ2-7|TRBV27|TRBD2
ASRDLPGLAGVEQY
>few|TRBJ2-7|TRBV7-9|NA
ASSLLPAGQY
>NA|TRBJ2-1|TRBV28|TRBD2
ASSFLTSGPYNEQF
>NA|TRBJ2-3|TRBV29-1|NA
SVAEADTQY
>few|TRBJ2-7|TRBV29-1|NA
SVEVLVSGAYEQY
>NA|TRBJ2-1|TRBV9|NA
ASSPRPHEQF
>few|TRBJ1-1|TRBV5-6|NA
ASSLNSLNTEAF
>many|TRBJ2-5|TRBV20-1|TRBD2
SASLAGGYQETQY
>few|TRBJ2-5|TRBV28|TRBD1
ASADRVRCQY
>NA|TRBJ2-7|TRBV6-2/TRBV6-3|NA
ASSYVQVWEQY
>few|TRBJ2-7|TRBV7-9|TRBD1
ASSLASGTGVEQY
>NA|TRBJ2-1|TRBV15|TRBD2
ATSTIRRTSGTSSYNEQF
>many|TRBJ2-7|TRBV27|TRBD1
ASSLLDRVGEQY
>NA|TRBJ2-3|TRBV24-1|NA
ATSDYSDPYTDTQY
>few|TRBJ2-7|TRBV7-2|NA
ASSLGGIGTFYEQY
>many|TRBJ2-5|TRBV5-5|NA
ASSLGTFETQY
>NA|TRBJ2-7|TRBV6-5|NA
ASSYPGTMKEQY
>few|TRBJ2-5|TRBV28|NA
ASSIQQGIQTQY
>NA|TRBJ2-2|TRBV10-3|TRBD1
AITGQGFTGELF
>NA|TRBJ1-1|TRBV7-9|NA
ASSLVAGGGEAF
>NA|TRBJ2-7|TRBV7-9|TRBD1
ASSSPDRVTHEQY
>NA|TRBJ2-5|TRBV7-9|TRBD2
ASSSGTSGRLGETQY
>NA|TRBJ2-4|TRBV12-3/TRBV12-4|TRBD2
ASSLIGLAGGLYIQY
>NA|TRBJ1-2|TRBV20-1|NA
SASPPGRINYGYT
>NA|TRBJ2-3|TRBV20-1|TRBD1
SARGDRAMYTQY
>few|TRBJ2-1|TRBV29-1|TRBD1
SVLRGTGDNNEQF
>NA|TRBJ2-3|TRBV7-7|NA
ASSDYPADTQY
>many|TRBJ1-2|TRBV15|NA
ATSSSPSWTGYGYT
>NA|TRBJ2-7|TRBV14|NA
ASSQDGWGYEQY
>once|TRBJ2-1|TRBV7-9|TRBD2
ASSSKGTSASYNEQF
>NA|TRBJ2-5|TRBV24-1|TRBD2
ATSDFLGLAGETQY
>many|TRBJ2-1|TRBV29-1|TRBD2
SVEFASGMGNEQF
>NA|TRBJ2-3|TRBV5-1|TRBD2
ASSTPDEGVEAGVLISTDTQY
>few|TRBJ2-7|TRBV20-1|TRBD2
SARSRTSGRVYEQY
>many|TRBJ2-3|TRBV20-1|NA
SAIWGSASTDTQY
>NA|TRBJ2-7|TRBV7-9|TRBD1
ASSFGTGLNHEQY
>NA|TRBJ2-1|TRBV29-1|NA
SVEVRPSNEQF
>NA|TRBJ2-1|TRBV7-3|NA
ASSFATDPVNEQF
>few|TRBJ2-1|TRBV14|NA
ASSYILNNEQF
>few|TRBJ2-7|TRBV7-9|NA
ASSPQQGSAGREQY
>few|TRBJ1-5|TRBV6-1|NA
ASSELQGSQPQH
>many|TRBJ2-2|TRBV7-7|NA
ASSLVDSTGELF
>NA|TRBJ2-5|TRBV20-1|NA
SAIMRETQY
>NA|TRBJ2-5|TRBV7-2|NA
ASSLVMQETQY